Each of the 30 T cell receptor beta chains below was sequenced from the same sample in a study of patients and donors after allogeneic stem cell transplantation. One entry per CDR3 protein results from TCRdb running MiXCR on the RT-PCR reads. This sample has 150,000 to 200,000 distinct CDR3 sequences; about a quarter occur once, and the top ten carry roughly a quarter. Sequences were obtained from blood, either unsorted or a sorted T cell fraction (not recorded which). The receptors derive from a human donor who was either an allogeneic HSCT recipient or a stem cell or donor lymphocyte infusion donor (not recorded which). It is not recorded whose cells these are; they may come from a transplant donor.

V usage is TRBV5-1 and J usage is TRBJ2-5, with D possibly being TRBD1 (6 bases). Germline CDR1 reads SGHRS; CDR2 reads YFSETQ. This CDR3 region has 14 residues. Trimming cost V 4 bases and J 1 base, with 11 bases left between them. CDR3 amino acids: CASSQRTVQETQYF. CDR3 nucleotides: TGCGCCAGCAGCCAAAGGACAGTCCAAGAGACCCAGTACTTC.

This clonotype was detected a few times. The chain has TRBV18 and TRBJ1-1; D possibly corresponds to TRBD1 (5 bases). Trimming shortened V by 0 bases and J by 11 bases, and 13 bases separated the two germline ends. This CDR3 has 13 residues. Germline V gene sequence: CDR1 KGHSH, CDR2 LQKENI. DNA for the CDR3: TGTGCCAGCTCACCACCGGGGACGTTTGAGGCTTTCTTT. The encoded protein is CASSPPGTFEAFF.

The rearrangement joins TRBV29-1 to TRBJ2-7; 7 bases agree with TRBD1. The CDR3 length is 14 residues. V lost 6 bases, J lost 3 bases, and 11 bases stayed unmatched. Germline V gene lookup returns CDR1 SQVTM and CDR2 ANQGSEA. In nucleotides, the CDR3 is TGCAGCGTACAGCTCCGGGACAGTATCTACGAGCAGTACTTC. It translates to CSVQLRDSIYEQYF.

The chain recombines TRBV2 with TRBJ1-2; D gene ambiguous. The CDR3 has 15 amino acids. V was shortened by 3 bases and J by 3 bases, with 14 bases between the two germline ends. Germline V gives CDR1 SNHLY, CDR2 FYNNEI. In nucleotides, the CDR3 is TGTGCCAGCAGTGACGGACCCGGCGAGGACTATGGCTACACCTTC. It encodes CASSDGPGEDYGYTF.

J is TRBJ2-7 and V is TRBV29-1; no clear D. The CDR3 runs to 13 residues. Looked up from germline, CDR1 is SQVTM and CDR2 is ANQGSEA. V was shortened by 4 bases and J by 4 bases, with 14 bases between the two germline ends. The CDR3, as DNA: TGCAGCGTTGCAGATAGGGTAATATACGAGCAGTACTTC. Translated, it gives CSVADRVIYEQYF.

The chain combines TRBV7-2 with TRBJ1-4; D ambiguous. The CDR3 contains 14 residues. Trimming stripped 1 base from V and 3 bases from J, with 6 bases between. Germline lookup yields CDR1 SGHTA and CDR2 FQGNSA. Written as DNA, the CDR3 is TGTGCCAGCAGCTTAGATCGGGCTAATGAAAAACTGTTTTTT. Translating it yields CASSLDRANEKLFF.

This clonotype was observed a handful of times. DNA for the CDR3: TGTGCCAGCAGCAACCGGGACAGGACTTACTACGAGCAGTACTTC. Translation: CASSNRDRTYYEQYF. The gene calls are TRBV27 and TRBJ2-7; 8 bases agree with TRBD1. The V gene's germline CDR1 is MNHEY and CDR2 SMNVEV (reference sequence). There are 15 residues in the CDR3. V gave up 6 bases and J gave up 3 bases; unmatched junction bases: 10.

The table lists this clonotype with a few counts. The rearrangement uses TRBV12-3 or TRBV12-4 and TRBJ1-5, with D unresolved. V lost 3 bases to trimming and J lost 6 bases, with 9 bases between them. The CDR3 contains 13 residues. CDR3 sequence (DNA): TGTGCCAGCAGTTTGGCGGAGGGTCAGCCCCAGCATTTT. Translated, it gives CASSLAEGQPQHF.

Only a few counts were recorded for this clonotype. The chain joins TRBV7-9 to TRBJ1-3; the D is unclear. Germline V gives CDR1 SEHNR, CDR2 FQNEAQ (reference sequence). This CDR3 is 13 amino acids long. CDR3 DNA sequence: TGTGCTGGTATGGAGGGAGCTCGAAACACCATATATTTT. The encoded protein is CAGMEGARNTIYF.

This clonotype appeared a few times. The chain links TRBV28 to TRBJ2-7; D remains ambiguous. V was cut by 7 bases and J by 3 bases, with 13 bases left in between. Germline-derived CDR1 and CDR2 are MDHEN and SYDVKM. The CDR3 contains 13 residues. The CDR3 is CASTADPVYEQYF. The CDR3 nucleotides read TGTGCCAGCACGGCGGATCCTGTCTACGAGCAGTACTTC.

This clonotype has a handful of counts. The V and J genes are TRBV12-3 or TRBV12-4 and TRBJ2-3; no clear D gene. The CDR3 is made up of 13 amino acids. Trimming removed 3 bases at V and 5 bases at J, with 9 bases between. CDR3 bases: TGTGCCAGCAGTTTGGTCCCCGAAGATACGCAGTATTTT. Encoded protein: CASSLVPEDTQYF.

This chain links TRBV12-3 or TRBV12-4 with TRBJ2-7; D is perhaps TRBD2 (6 bases). V was cut by 8 bases and J by 5 bases, with 16 bases left in between. This CDR3 has 13 residues. The CDR3 sequence: CASGLLWGDEQYF. CDR3 sequence (DNA): TGTGCCAGCGGACTGCTCTGGGGGGACGAGCAGTACTTC.

The chain links TRBV5-1 to TRBJ1-1; D gene uncertain. This CDR3 contains 16 residues. CDR1 is SGHRS, CDR2 YFSETQ, per germline. Between the trimmed V and J ends, which lost 0 bases and 1 base, there was a span of 13 bases. The CDR3 reads CASSLAGVARNTEAFF. In nucleotides, the CDR3 is TGCGCCAGCAGCTTGGCCGGGGTCGCCCGGAACACTGAAGCTTTCTTT. Combining the CDR3 with reference TRBV5-1 and TRBJ1-1 gives the whole variable domain KAGVTQTPRYLIKTRGQQVTLSCSPISGHRSVSWYQQTPGQGLQFLFEYFSETQRNKGNFPGRFSGRQFSNSRSEMNVSTLELGDSALYLCASSLAGVARNTEAFFGQGTRLTVV.

This chain joins TRBV12-3 or TRBV12-4 and TRBJ2-5; D call uncertain. The CDR3 covers 12 residues. Trimming left V 4 bases short and J 5 bases short, with 8 bases between. CDR3 region: CASSSGWETQYF. The CDR3 bases are TGTGCCAGCAGTTCAGGTTGGGAGACCCAGTACTTC.

The chain links TRBV4-3 to TRBJ1-3, with TRBD1 matching over 7 bases. The J segment lost 0 bases and the V segment lost 3 bases, leaving 8 bases of the junction unmatched. Germline loops: CDR1 LGHNA, CDR2 YSLEER. The CDR3 has 17 residues. The CDR3 bases are TGCGCCAGCAGCCACGTACAGGGGACCTTCTCTGGAAACACCATATATTTT. Protein: CASSHVQGTFSGNTIYF.

The J gene is TRBJ2-7, the V gene TRBV27, with 7 positions matching TRBD1. CDR1 is MNHEY, CDR2 SMNVEV, per germline (reference sequence). V was clipped by 5 bases and J by 3 bases; unmatched bases: 13. The CDR3 is made up of 16 amino acids. CDR3 sequence (DNA): TGTGCCAGCAGTCCAAGAAGGGACAGTGGGGGCTACGAGCAGTACTTC. Its protein is CASSPRRDSGGYEQYF.

This clonotype occurred a few times. This chain connects TRBV5-5 to TRBJ2-5; 11 bases agree with TRBD2. From germline, CDR1 is SGHKS and CDR2 YYEKEE (reference sequence). The CDR3 totals 14 residues. The trim removed 2 bases at V and 4 bases at J, leaving 1 base unmatched. CDR3 residues: CASSLLAGVETQYF. CDR3 coding DNA: TGTGCCAGCAGCTTACTAGCGGGAGTAGAGACCCAGTACTTC. Variable domain in full (rest from reference TRBV5-5 and TRBJ2-5): DAGVTQSPTHLIKTRGQQVTLRCSPISGHKSVSWYQQVLGQGPQFIFQYYEKEERGRGNFPDRFSARQFPNYSSELNVNALLLGDSALYLCASSLLAGVETQYFGPGTRLLVL.

This clonotype was counted only a few times. This chain joins TRBV11-1 and TRBJ2-7; D assignment may be TRBD1 or TRBD2 (5 bases each). V dropped 1 base and J dropped 2 bases, with 12 bases sitting between them. This CDR3 region has 15 residues. Per the germline V gene, CDR1 is SGHAT and CDR2 is FQDESV (reference sequence). The chain's CDR3 is CASSLGQGVTYEQYF. The CDR3 DNA reads as TGTGCCAGCAGCTTAGGCCAGGGAGTTACCTACGAGCAGTACTTC.

This clonotype appeared a few times. V and J are TRBV7-9 and TRBJ1-4; D gene ambiguous. This CDR3 is 13 amino acids long. In germline, CDR1 is SEHNR, CDR2 FQNEAQ (reference sequence). The V end was cut by 3 bases, the J end by 6 bases, with 8 bases between. The CDR3, as DNA: TGTGCCAGCAGCTTGGACGTTGATGAAAAACTGTTTTTT. Encoded protein: CASSLDVDEKLFF.

V is TRBV29-1 and J is TRBJ2-1; 10 bases align to TRBD1. The V segment lost 7 bases and the J segment 8 bases; nucleotides outside the gene matches: 8. The CDR3 has 13 amino acids. CDR1 is SQVTM, CDR2 ANQGSEA, per germline. CDR3 nucleotide sequence: TGCAGCGCTCCGGGACAGGGGATGTATGAGCAGTTCTTC. Its translation: CSAPGQGMYEQFF.

This clonotype was observed many times. The genes are TRBV6-6 and TRBJ1-6, with unresolved D. This CDR3 comprises 15 residues. Trimming stripped 5 bases from V and 4 bases from J, with 12 bases between. Germline CDR1 and CDR2: MNHNY and SVGAGI (reference sequence). CDR3 sequence: CASSQNLGYNSPLHF. The CDR3 coding sequence is TGTGCCAGCAGTCAGAACTTGGGATATAATTCACCCCTCCACTTT.

The chain uses TRBV18 and TRBJ1-1; D remains unclear. Trimming pared 4 bases from V and 4 bases from J, leaving 16 bases between. The V gene's germline CDR1 is KGHSH and CDR2 LQKENI. The CDR3 spans 15 residues. Here the CDR3 DNA reads TGTGCCAGCTCACTCCGGGAGGGCCTGGTCACTGAAGCTTTCTTT. It is translated as CASSLREGLVTEAFF.

V usage is TRBV5-1 and J usage is TRBJ1-2, with 8 positions matching TRBD1. The J segment lost 7 bases and the V segment lost 3 bases, leaving 8 bases of the junction unmatched. The CDR3 runs to 14 residues. Germline V gives CDR1 SGHRS, CDR2 YFSETQ. The CDR3 nucleotides read TGCGCCAGCAGCTCGGACAGGGTAAAAGGTGGCTACACCTTC. Encoded protein: CASSSDRVKGGYTF.

The chain joins TRBV5-1 to TRBJ1-1; possibly TRBD1 for D (6 bases). The CDR3 has 15 amino acids. Germline assignment: CDR1 SGHRS and CDR2 YFSETQ. V lost 4 bases and J 10 bases, leaving 23 bases between the germline ends. CDR3 in amino acids: CASSIGQYLTGLAFF. CDR3 in DNA: TGCGCCAGCAGCATCGGACAGTACCTCACGGGTTTAGCTTTCTTT.

V gene TRBV5-1 combines with J gene TRBJ2-3; weak D call: TRBD1 (6 bases). This CDR3 region has 16 residues. The V end was cut by 0 bases, the J end by 1 base, with 12 bases between. CDR1 and CDR2 (germline): SGHRS, YFSETQ. CDR3 loop: CASSLERPGGTDTQYF. Written as DNA, the CDR3 is TGCGCCAGCAGCTTGGAGCGGCCAGGGGGCACAGATACGCAGTATTTT.

This rearrangement joins TRBV5-1 to TRBJ1-1, with TRBD1 matching 7 bases. The CDR3 totals 15 residues. Germline lookup yields CDR1 SGHRS and CDR2 YFSETQ. J was trimmed by 0 bases and V by 3 bases; bases with no gene match: 5. The CDR3 nucleotides are TGCGCCAGCAGCTGGGACAGACCGGTGAACACTGAAGCTTTCTTT. Residues: CASSWDRPVNTEAFF.

This clonotype was picked up many times. The chain joins TRBV21-1 to TRBJ1-2; TRBD1 was called by the table and not checked on the DNA. TRBV21-1 corresponds to a pseudogene. This CDR3 is built from 15 residues. The CDR3 region is CASRKSSPGPNGYTF. The CDR3 bases are TGTGCCAGCAGAAAAAGTAGTCCGGGACCCAATGGCTACACCTTC.

The rearrangement joins TRBV5-1 to TRBJ2-1, with D perhaps assigned TRBD1 or TRBD2 (5 bases each). Germline V CDR1 and CDR2: SGHRS, YFSETQ. Trimming took off 2 bases at V and 15 bases at J, with 21 bases between the two ends. CDR3 size: 14 residues. CDR3: CASSLMPTRDPWFF. The DNA for the CDR3 is TGCGCCAGCAGCTTAATGCCGACCCGGGACCCATGGTTCTTC.

The V gene is TRBV7-2, the J gene TRBJ2-3, with 8 bases fitting TRBD2. CDR1 and CDR2 from the germline V gene are SGHTA and FQGNSA. The CDR3 totals 16 residues. Losses at the gene ends were 5 bases for V and 4 bases for J; bases not matched to a gene: 11. The CDR3 nucleotides read TGTGCCAGCAGCCAAAATCCGGGACTAGAGGCAGATACGCAGTATTTT. Protein product: CASSQNPGLEADTQYF. The complete variable domain, with remaining parts taken from reference TRBV7-2 and TRBJ2-3, reads GAGVSQSPSNKVTEKGKDVELRCDPISGHTALYWYRQSLGQGLEFLIYFQGNSAPDKSGLPSDRFSAERTGGSVSTLTIQRTQQEDSAVYLCASSQNPGLEADTQYFGPGTRLTVL.

This clonotype was detected only a few times. V gene TRBV20-1 combines with J gene TRBJ1-2, with 8 bases aligning to TRBD1. The CDR3 has 14 amino acids. V trimming: 0 bases; J trimming: 4 bases; junction bases outside the gene matches: 4. Germline V gene lookup returns CDR1 DFQATT and CDR2 SNEGSKA (reference sequence). In DNA form, the CDR3 reads TGCAGTGCTAGAGACCCAGGACAGGGCTATGGCTACACCTTC. Amino acid sequence: CSARDPGQGYGYTF.